This is a list of T cell receptor beta chains from one sample in a study of cytomegalovirus exposure and HLA in healthy donors. Assay: immunoSEQ multiplex PCR; the TCRdb copy retains only in-frame clones and omits some. The profile shows some 150,000 clones, about four fifths of them singletons. The sample taken for sequencing was PBMCs. These receptors were obtained from a man in his fifties or sixties in good health and CMV-seropositive. CDR3s include the opening cysteine and the closing phenylalanine or tryptophan.

V gene	J gene	CDR3 length	CDR3 protein
TRBV9	TRBJ2-1	16	CASSPTGTSGYNEQFF
TRBV9	TRBJ1-4	14	CASSPGGSNEKLFF
TRBV10-3	TRBJ2-7	11	CAIRLDYEQYF
TRBV28	TRBJ2-7	15	CASSTPGTGGVEQYF
TRBV5-1	TRBJ2-1	14	CASSLGLEYNEQFF
TRBV5-5	TRBJ2-7	14	CASSLTGVSYEQYF
TRBV29-1	TRBJ2-5	12	CSVKVQAETQYF
TRBV5-1	TRBJ1-2	14	CASSLEGQNYGYTF
TRBV28	TRBJ1-2	14	CASSTRRGWYGYTF
TRBV9	TRBJ2-1	16	CASSVAGGVSYNEQFF